This T cell receptor beta chain was documented in a study of T-cell reconstitution after alpha-beta-depleted transplantation in children (dated by TCRdb to the mid-2010s). Regarding the study in general: T-cell immune reconstitution after TCRalphabeta/CD19-depleted allogeneic hematopoietic cell transplantation in children was quantitatively tracked in the study by means of TCR repertoire profiling.

The germline V gene yields SQVTM for CDR1 and ANQGSEA for CDR2. Spanning cysteine to phenylalanine, the CDR3 consists of 14 amino acids. The only DNA kept is the CDR3, 42 bases in frame from the first base. Trimmed from V: 1 base; trimmed from J: 7 bases; junction bases lacking a gene match: 4. Libraries were made using PCR. Sequencing instrument: Illumina HiSeq 2500. TCR library preparation used molecular barcoding, with unique molecular identifiers applied to normalize quantification of the TCRbeta repertoire. In-frame beta chains were kept once TCRdb had trimmed the public reads at Q25 with fastp and called clones with MiXCR. Entries are consolidated by CDR3 protein sequence, retaining the most common genes and DNA. In all, the sample holds some 520,000 distinct CDR3 sequences, and around a third of those were seen once. Less than 2.5% of the sample lies in the top ten. This clonotype has just a few counts. Its antigen is not yet known. Within one base of it there is no much larger clone, and no base qualities were kept.

The source material was PBMCs from the stem cell graft donor, sampled from the stem cell graft. Recombination connected TRBV29-1 to TRBJ2-1; a stretch of 10 junction bases matches TRBD2. This receptor was obtained from a human donor who donated a stem cell graft to a child with aplastic anemia. CDR3 sequence: CSVEGSGRTNEQFF. The bases are TGCAGCGTTGAAGGTAGCGGGAGGACGAATGAGCAGTTCTTC.